The 9 T cell receptor beta chains below were found in one sample sequenced in a study of blood T cell repertoires in COVID-19. Libraries were prepared by immunoSEQ multiplex PCR; TCRdb keeps only in-frame clonotypes and omits some of them. Among around 350,000 clones listed, approximately 86% were seen once. Sequenced material: peripheral blood. These receptors came from a human donor in a cohort sampled during active COVID-19.

J is TRBJ2-5 and V is TRBV3-1 (or the pseudogene TRBV3-2), with 10 positions matching TRBD2. V shed 2 bases, J shed 5 bases, and the junction held 8 bases outside the gene matches. The CDR3 runs 16 residues. Germline CDR1 is LGHDT and CDR2 is YNNKEL (reference sequence). In nucleotides, the CDR3 is TGTGCCAGCAGCCAACTGGGGACTAGCGAGGGGGAGACCCAGTACTTC. Protein: CASSQLGTSEGETQYF.

This chain uses TRBV5-5 with TRBJ2-7, with 10 bases that match TRBD2. Germline V lookup: CDR1 SGHKS, CDR2 YYEKEE (reference sequence). The CDR3 totals 15 residues. V was clipped by 1 base and J by 0 bases; unmatched bases: 1. CDR3 in DNA: TGTGCCAGCAGCTTGATAGCGGGAGGCTCCTACGAGCAGTACTTC. Encoded protein: CASSLIAGGSYEQYF.

This chain uses TRBV7-9 with TRBJ1-4; TRBD1 is a possible D gene (6 bases). This CDR3 has 15 amino acids. Trimming pared 1 base from V and 8 bases from J, leaving 14 bases between. Per the germline V gene, CDR1 is SEHNR and CDR2 is FQNEAQ (reference sequence). The CDR3 loop reads CASSLVSRGEEKLFF. The CDR3 coding sequence is TGTGCCAGCAGCTTAGTTTCCAGGGGAGAAGAAAAACTGTTTTTT.

This chain joins TRBV29-1 and TRBJ1-1, with 8 bases that match TRBD1. The length of the CDR3 is 13 residues. Germline CDR1 reads SQVTM; CDR2 reads ANQGSEA. After removal of 4 bases from V and 5 bases from J, the junction contained 6 bases not matched to a gene. In DNA form, the CDR3 reads TGCAGCGTTGGGGGACAGGAGGGTACTGAAGCTTTCTTT. Translated: CSVGGQEGTEAFF.

The J gene is TRBJ2-1, the V gene TRBV18; tentative D call: TRBD2 (6 bases). This CDR3 has 14 amino acids. The V end was cut by 8 bases, the J end by 4 bases, with 15 bases between. Per the germline V gene, CDR1 is KGHSH and CDR2 is LQKENI. In nucleotides, the CDR3 is TGTGCCAGCGTGGGGGACTCGACTTACAATGAGCAGTTCTTC. It is translated as CASVGDSTYNEQFF.

The rearrangement links TRBV7-9 to TRBJ2-1; 7 bases are a match to TRBD2. The V and J ends lost 2 bases and 2 bases, in that order; junction bases with no gene match: 3. Germline lookup yields CDR1 SEHNR and CDR2 FQNEAQ (reference sequence). This CDR3 spans 15 amino acids. CDR3 DNA sequence: TGTGCCAGCAGCTTACTCCTAGCGGCCTACAATGAGCAGTTCTTC. This gives the protein CASSLLLAAYNEQFF.

This clone was found once. The chain combines TRBV28 with TRBJ2-7; 7 bases map to TRBD1. V shed 2 bases, J shed 3 bases, and the junction held 4 bases outside the gene matches. This CDR3 contains 14 residues. Germline V gene lookup returns CDR1 MDHEN and CDR2 SYDVKM. The CDR3 reads CASSLTGQNYEQYF. CDR3 DNA sequence: TGTGCCAGCAGTTTAACGGGACAGAACTACGAGCAGTACTTC.

V and J are TRBV6-5 and TRBJ2-1; 7 bases match TRBD1. The CDR3 is made up of 15 amino acids. Per germline, CDR1 MNHEY and CDR2 SVGAGI. V dropped 8 bases and J dropped 2; count of bases not matched to a gene: 9. CDR3 in amino acids: CASRGEGAAYNEQFF. CDR3 coding DNA: TGTGCCAGCCGGGGAGAGGGGGCGGCCTACAATGAGCAGTTCTTC.

The V call is TRBV5-4, the J call TRBJ2-2; 12 bases agree with TRBD2. The germline CDR1 and CDR2 sequences are SGHNT and YYREEE (reference sequence). The CDR3 has 15 residues. J gave up 7 bases and V 4 bases, and 5 bases lay outside the gene matches. CDR3 amino acids: CASSHGLAGSGELFF. Here the CDR3 DNA reads TGTGCCAGCAGCCACGGACTAGCGGGAAGCGGGGAGCTGTTTTTT.